This T cell receptor (beta chain) was sequenced in a study of cytomegalovirus exposure and HLA in healthy donors (dated by TCRdb to the late 2010s). Regarding the research as a whole: According to an earlier analysis of several hundred of the donors, roughly 180 million T cells yielded roughly 100 million unique TCR beta sequences and around 280 Gb of sequence data. Both class I and class II loci were covered by HLA typing, at four-digit resolution. Roughly 5 DR-DQ haplotypes were handled as single units for association and clustering because linkage in the cohort was strong. The number of donors typed differed by locus, with about 629-640 for A, B, C, DRB1 and DQB1, more than 500 for DQA1, 606 for DPA1, and some 440 for DPB1. In a later genetic analysis, genome-wide SNP genotypes for about 55% of the roughly 670 donors were used, and that subset was treated as a discovery cohort. In the later analysis, no new phenotypic data were used to find candidate immune exposures; instead, reliance was placed on TCR beta sequences and their occurrence across donors. Every discovery cohort repertoire had been produced on one sequencing platform. The study used immunosequencing to profile the T cell repertoires of 666 subjects and linked those repertoires to cytomegalovirus serostatus. In a later analysis, previously published TCR beta repertoires from several hundred donors were re-analyzed and high-resolution HLA genotyping was added so that TCR occurrence patterns could be studied. Alongside the repertoire data, information on donor age, sex, ethnicity and CMV serostatus was compiled. On average, around 240,000 unique TCR beta nucleotide sequences were sequenced per donor among some 430 genotyped donors of the cohort, with roughly 18% of those sequences being non-productive. To predict cytomegalovirus infection status, the study brought together high-throughput TCR immunosequencing, statistical association of individual TCRs with disease status, and machine learning. An early release that covered around 590 HLA-typed donors contained approximately 300 gigabases of sequencing data and tens of millions of unique TCR sequences. Of the roughly 400 genotyped donors, 75% to 85% were placed in the genetic ancestry cluster associated with self-reported Caucasian donors. The study was designed to test whether signatures of past pathogen exposure could be identified by cataloging public T cell receptors. An earlier analysis of 587 of the donors used high-throughput TCR beta sequencing to judge whether each TCR beta V gene segment behaved as functional or pseudogenic. A separate validation cohort of roughly 130 different subjects was used in addition to the approximately 700-subject first cohort. Beyond this particular receptor, the publication reports: A later analysis associated about 17,000 TCR beta sequences with specific HLA alleles at a false discovery rate of 0.05. The classifier was reported to diagnose cytomegalovirus status with high specificity and sensitivity in both the original cohort and the validation cohort. Only TCR beta chains were sequenced in this cohort, and the absence of alpha or paired-chain data limited detectable features. In vitro tests confirmed that three of the cytomegalovirus-associated TCR beta chains recognize cytomegalovirus antigens. A later analysis found that HLA-associated TCR beta chains were more clonally expanded and had lower generation probabilities than equally common non-associated chains. The study listed 150 to 200 TCR beta chains as associated with cytomegalovirus. In an earlier analysis of a few hundred of the donors, most TCR beta V segments were observed in productive rearrangements about 87% or about 30% of the time, broadly matching IMGT annotations. Because some donors lacked HLA typing at each locus, the association tests relied only on the typed subset. The authors suggested that the approach could potentially be generalized to other disease states and immunological phenotypes. Correlated functional status among segregating V segments might be attributable to linkage disequilibrium, but an unknown experimental factor could not be ruled out. A further reported finding was that TCR beta sequences accurately predicted the HLA-A and HLA-B alleles for most subjects in the first cohort. A group of highly shared sequence variants was considered likely to be a technical artifact of the sequencing pipeline. The earlier analysis of around 600 of the donors excluded roughly 17 rarely observed V segments, including chromosome 9 orphons, because counts were too low. The presence/absence analyses assumed that sequencing depth was roughly uniform across donors, and that assumption may not be true. When HLA alleles, especially DR and DQ, strongly co-occurred, attributing TCR associations to individual alleles was difficult. CMV serostatus was the only immune exposure information available for the cohort. In a later analysis, the rate of TCR association differed among HLA loci, with DRB1 alleles having the most associated TCRs and HLA-C alleles having the fewest. According to a later analysis, most CMV-associated TCR beta chains appeared to be HLA-restricted, and the HLA associations seemed to be driven largely by CMV exposure. An association between a missense DCLRE1C variant and V-gene and J-gene trimming of TCR beta chains was found in a later genetic analysis and replicated in an independent cohort. Some IMGT-functional V segments, including TRBV6-2 and TRBV6-3, could not be told apart with the 87-base-pair reads, so those segments were excluded. Across donors, most TCR sequences were observed very rarely, whereas some public TCRs were present in many individuals. Several of the top co-occurrence clusters appeared to be linked to parvovirus B19, influenza, CMV and Epstein-Barr virus, according to a later analysis. Compared with the approximately 700-donor mean, donors in an Asian-associated ancestry cluster had fewer N-insertions in productive TCRs, according to a later genetic analysis.

The cohort was made up of 666 healthy bone marrow donors. At the time of sampling, every cohort member was nominally healthy, though immune exposures that went unrecorded were likely present. The donor tested CMV seronegative and was one of the 352 seronegative cohort members. Each donor provided a peripheral blood sample, and peripheral blood mononuclear cells were used for TCR beta sequencing. Genomic DNA extraction from the blood cell samples was performed with the Qiagen DNeasy Blood Extraction Kit. The library came from the immunoSEQ multiplex PCR assay. A mixture of 60 forward primers for TCR Vbeta segments and 13 reverse primers for TCR Jbeta segments was used in the multiplex PCR. The CDR3 region of rearranged TCR beta genes was amplified from genomic DNA by a multiplex PCR assay. On the Illumina HiSeq System, the amplified TCR beta libraries were sequenced as 87-base-pair reads. In the authors' own workflow: A later analysis counted tens of millions of unique TCR beta chains across the roughly 700 repertoires, and 9.5 million to 11 million of these chains were shared by at least two donors. A nearest-neighbor algorithm error-corrected the raw reads and collapsed the reads into unique sequences, merging closely related sequences to remove PCR and sequencing errors. To assign V, D and J gene segments, CDR3 sequences were aligned to IMGT reference sequences. For a sequence to be retained, at least a six-nucleotide match to both a V gene segment and a J gene segment was required. Rearrangements were called productive when the CDR3 lacked stop codons and stayed in frame with V and J; all others were non-productive. Following IMGT convention, CDR3 was defined as the stretch from the second conserved V-encoded cysteine to the conserved J-encoded phenylalanine. The earlier analysis of about 570 of the donors excluded any sequence lacking an unambiguous match to a single V gene segment. An earlier analysis of a few hundred of the donors called V segments functional above 56.7% productive rearrangements and segregating when the between-donor standard deviation exceeded 5%. A statistical classification framework was developed to diagnose cytomegalovirus status using the catalog of TCR beta chain sequences. A later analysis assigned V and J genes by comparing TCR nucleotide sequences with IMGT/GENE-DB human TR gene sequences. A later analysis assigned CDR3 sequences and most-parsimonious VDJ recombination scenarios with the TCRdist pipeline. In a later analysis, every TCR beta chain was defined by the combination of its CDR3 amino acid sequence and its V-gene family, and reads without a unique V-gene family were dropped. In a later analysis, 450 to 600 highly shared, low-generation-probability nucleotide sequences were removed to address suspected cross-contamination and a sequencing artifact. For each public chain, a later analysis derived a clonal expansion index from normalized ranks of inferred template counts within each repertoire. In a later analysis, generation probabilities were computed with a VDJ recombination model fitted to out-of-frame rearrangements, and the resulting probabilities were checked against IGoR. Hypergeometric tests were used in a later analysis to score TCR-TCR, TCR-HLA and TCR-CMV co-occurrence, with a repertoire-size bias correction applied to the TCR pairs. To estimate false discovery rates, a later analysis permuted the HLA or CMV assignments 20 times. In a later analysis, co-occurring TCRs were grouped using DBSCAN, with TCRdist sequence similarity added in when clustering inside HLA-allele-positive subsets. Repertoires with fewer than 30,000 or more than 120,000 public chains, plus five repertoires with anomalous nucleotide sharing, were excluded from co-occurrence clustering. TCRdb mirrors the immuneACCESS table, restricted to in-frame sequences. Some clones are absent from its copies; in checked studies, under half trace to an unresolved V gene, and the reason for the others is unknown. That table gives V, J and clone size, and the DNA gave D and trimming. The sample table contains 130,000 or so clones; only one count was recorded for just under 80% of them. The top ten clones comprise 4.5% to 5.5% of the sample.

Details on this clone: Its antigen is currently not known. Base qualities are missing; no much larger clone stands one base away.

CDR1 and CDR2 are read off the germline V gene as MDHEN and SYDVKM. V is pared back by 2 bases and J by 3 bases, with 11 bases lying between the germline termini. The CDR3, from cysteine to phenylalanine, totals 14 residues. Only the CDR3 portion is preserved as DNA: 42 bases, with reading frame beginning at the first base. Material: PBMCs. This TCR derives from a man younger than 40 in good health and CMV-seronegative. The chain joins TRBV28 to TRBJ2-7, with TRBD2 perhaps the D gene, on 6 matching bases. The nucleotide sequence is TGTGCCAGCAGTTTACTCCGAGCGGGCTACGAGCAGTACTTC. Its translation reads: CASSLLRAGYEQYF.